A single sample gave rise to the 24 T cell receptor beta chains below, sequenced in a study of T cells in localized non-small cell lung cancer. Measured with immunoSEQ multiplex PCR; TCRdb has only the in-frame clones, and not every one. The sample records around 22,000 clones, roughly 88% being singletons. The input for sequencing was peripheral blood mononuclear cells, taken before any cancer treatment. These receptors originate from a woman aged 35 to 75 with stage III lung adenocarcinoma.

The chain couples TRBV18 to TRBJ1-3; D perhaps matches TRBD1 (5 bases). Per germline, CDR1 KGHSH and CDR2 LQKENI. V lost 1 base and J lost 8, with 15 bases in between. The CDR3 loop spans 15 amino acids. CDR3 loop: CASSPLGQGGDTIYF. Here the CDR3 DNA reads TGTGCCAGCTCACCACTCGGGCAGGGAGGAGACACCATATATTTT.

The chain recombines TRBV14 with TRBJ2-7; TRBD1 might be the D (5 bases). V lost 0 bases and J 3 bases, leaving 12 bases between the germline ends. This CDR3 has 15 residues. Germline CDR1 reads SGHDN; CDR2 reads FVKESK. Here the CDR3 reads CASSQDLARVYEQYF. The CDR3 DNA is TGTGCCAGCAGCCAAGATCTTGCCAGGGTCTACGAGCAGTACTTC.

J is TRBJ1-3 and V is TRBV30; TRBD1 matches at 8 bases. The CDR3 extends over 12 amino acids. Germline V gene lookup returns CDR1 GTSNPN and CDR2 SVGIG (reference sequence). J was trimmed by 6 bases and V by 7 bases; bases with no gene match: 5. In DNA form, the CDR3 reads TGTGCCTTCGGACAGGGACCAAACACCATATATTTT. Encoded protein: CAFGQGPNTIYF.

This chain links TRBV4-2 with TRBJ1-5; D may be TRBD1 (5 bases). Germline values: CDR1 LGHNA, CDR2 YNFKEQ. The CDR3 contains 16 residues. With 4 bases removed from V and 2 bases from J, the gap between germline ends came to 15 bases. The DNA of the CDR3 is TGTGCCAGCAGCCGGGAGGGAGGGGCTGGCAATCAGCCCCAGCATTTT. This sequence encodes CASSREGGAGNQPQHF.

Details on this clone: This sample includes further DNA sequences coding for the same CDR3. The chain carries TRBV7-6 and TRBJ1-1, with D maybe TRBD1 (5 bases). The CDR3 has 14 amino acids. The V and J ends lost 1 base and 4 bases respectively, with 10 bases between them. Per germline, CDR1 SGHVS and CDR2 FNYEAQ. CDR3 nucleotide sequence: TGTGCCAGCAGCTTAGGGGGGGGATCCACTGAAGCTTTCTTT. Amino acid sequence: CASSLGGGSTEAFF.

This chain joins TRBV6-5 and TRBJ2-7, with D maybe TRBD2 (5 bases). The CDR3 extends over 15 amino acids. The germline V gene has CDR1 MNHEY and CDR2 SVGAGI. The ends were cut back, 1 base at V and 4 bases at J, with 14 bases in the middle. The CDR3 loop is CASSYLLGRGYEQYF. CDR3 DNA: TGTGCCAGCAGTTACTTACTAGGACGTGGGTACGAGCAGTACTTC.

The V call is TRBV6-5, the J call TRBJ1-2; possible D gene TRBD1, 5 bases. The CDR3 covers 13 residues. V lost 11 bases, J lost 1 base, and 14 bases lay in between. Germline V gives CDR1 MNHEY, CDR2 SVGAGI. CDR3 protein: CASADSGNYGYTF. Here the CDR3 DNA reads TGTGCCTCAGCTGACAGCGGTAACTATGGCTACACCTTC.

This chain uses TRBV30 with TRBJ1-1; tentative D call: TRBD1 (6 bases). Per germline, CDR1 GTSNPN and CDR2 SVGIG (reference sequence). V was trimmed by 2 bases and J by 3 bases, leaving 22 bases between them. The CDR3 loop spans 17 amino acids. As DNA, the CDR3 is TGTGCCTGGAGTCTCTTCCGGGGACACCGGCGGGACACTGAAGCTTTCTTT. Its protein is CAWSLFRGHRRDTEAFF.

The chain is built from TRBV7-6 and TRBJ1-3; perhaps TRBD1 as D (5 bases). V lost 5 bases and J lost 0, with 11 bases in between. This CDR3 spans 15 amino acids. Per germline, CDR1 SGHVS and CDR2 FNYEAQ. CDR3: CASSPRDGSGNTIYF. The DNA for the CDR3 is TGTGCCAGCAGCCCCCGGGACGGCTCTGGAAACACCATATATTTT.

The gene calls are TRBV5-1 and TRBJ2-1; 7 nucleotides line up with TRBD2. J lost 5 bases, V lost 0 bases, and 11 bases had no gene match. This CDR3 has 17 residues. The V gene's germline CDR1 is SGHRS and CDR2 YFSETQ. This CDR3 is CASSLGLAVSGNNEQFF. The DNA for the CDR3 is TGCGCCAGCAGCTTGGGTCTAGCGGTCAGCGGGAACAATGAGCAGTTCTTC. Full variable domain (missing parts from reference TRBV5-1 and TRBJ2-1): KAGVTQTPRYLIKTRGQQVTLSCSPISGHRSVSWYQQTPGQGLQFLFEYFSETQRNKGNFPGRFSGRQFSNSRSEMNVSTLELGDSALYLCASSLGLAVSGNNEQFFGPGTRLTVL.

CDR3 coding DNA: TGTGCCAGCTCACCATTCCAGAGACATAGGGCTAACTACGAGCAGTACTTC. Translated, it gives CASSPFQRHRANYEQYF. The V gene is TRBV18, the J gene TRBJ2-7; the D is unclear. The V gene's germline CDR1 is KGHSH and CDR2 LQKENI. There are 17 residues in the CDR3. V lost 2 bases, J lost 3 bases, and 20 bases lay in between. Filled out from reference TRBV18 and TRBJ2-7, the complete variable domain reads NAGVMQNPRHLVRRRGQEARLRCSPMKGHSHVYWYRQLPEEGLKFMVYLQKENIIDESGMPKERFSAEFPKEGPSILRIQQVVRGDSAAYFCASSPFQRHRANYEQYFGPGTRLTVT.

The chain recombines TRBV2 with TRBJ2-7; D perhaps matches TRBD1 (5 bases). V lost 4 bases and J lost 2, with 9 bases in between. In germline, CDR1 is SNHLY, CDR2 FYNNEI. The CDR3 is 13 amino acids. The CDR3 DNA sequence: TGTGCCAGCAGTGTGGACATAACCTACGAGCAGTACTTC. Its protein product is CASSVDITYEQYF.

The chain couples TRBV13 to TRBJ2-2; D unresolved. Trimming pared 1 base from V and 0 bases from J, leaving 3 bases between. CDR3 size: 14 residues. Germline loops: CDR1 PRHDT, CDR2 FYEKMQ (reference sequence). The CDR3 DNA is TGTGCCAGCAGCTTAGTAGCGAACACCGGGGAGCTGTTTTTT. As protein: CASSLVANTGELFF.

This clone was seen only once. The chain links TRBV5-1 to TRBJ2-7; 10 positions agree with TRBD2. Trimming cost V 5 bases and J 3 bases; bases outside gene matches: 2. The CDR3 is 13 residues long. Germline V gene sequence: CDR1 SGHRS, CDR2 YFSETQ. Here the CDR3 DNA reads TGCGCCAGCAGTCCTAGCGGGAGCTACGAGCAGTACTTC. Amino acids: CASSPSGSYEQYF. Using reference TRBV5-1 and TRBJ2-7 for the parts outside the CDR3, the full variable domain is KAGVTQTPRYLIKTRGQQVTLSCSPISGHRSVSWYQQTPGQGLQFLFEYFSETQRNKGNFPGRFSGRQFSNSRSEMNVSTLELGDSALYLCASSPSGSYEQYFGPGTRLTVT.

The V gene is TRBV5-4, the J gene TRBJ2-3; D possibly matches TRBD1 or TRBD2 (5 bases each). The V end lost 6 bases, the J end lost 8 bases, and 10 bases lay between the germline ends. The CDR3 loop spans 11 amino acids. Germline CDR1 SGHNT, CDR2 YYREEE (reference sequence). As DNA, the CDR3 is TGTGCCAGCACGACCGGGACTACGCAGTATTTT. Residues: CASTTGTTQYF.

This rearrangement joins TRBV6-1 to TRBJ1-2; TRBD1 matches 8 bases. Germline V gene lookup returns CDR1 MNHNS and CDR2 SASEGT. Unmatched junction bases numbered 8, after V lost 3 bases and J lost 2 bases. CDR3 length: 16 residues. Here the CDR3 DNA reads TGTGCCAGCAGTGAGATTAACAGGGGGGCAAACTATGGCTACACCTTC. It encodes CASSEINRGANYGYTF.

The genes are TRBV18 and TRBJ2-3; D unclear. The CDR3 is made up of 14 amino acids. The V end was cut by 0 bases, the J end by 5 bases, with 9 bases between. In germline, CDR1 is KGHSH, CDR2 LQKENI. CDR3 nucleotide sequence: TGTGCCAGCTCACCACCCGCTAGACTAGATACGCAGTATTTT. Translating it yields CASSPPARLDTQYF.

The CDR3 protein is CASSVAWGGGMNYGYTF. The DNA for the CDR3 is TGTGCCAGCAGCGTAGCGTGGGGGGGAGGGATGAACTATGGCTACACCTTC. This sequence joins TRBV9 and TRBJ1-2, with D perhaps TRBD1 (5 bases). Trimming left V 0 bases short and J 2 bases short, with 17 bases between. CDR1 and CDR2 (germline): SGDLS, YYNGEE. The CDR3 consists of 17 residues.

The chain recombines TRBV6-5 with TRBJ2-3, with a tentative D call TRBD2 (5 bases). From germline, CDR1 is MNHEY and CDR2 SVGAGI. Trimming took 7 bases from V and 2 from J, leaving 16 bases between them. The CDR3 runs to 15 residues. The CDR3 is CASTSGGPVTDTQYF. CDR3 bases: TGTGCCAGCACCAGCGGAGGCCCAGTCACAGATACGCAGTATTTT.

This sequence joins TRBV5-8 and TRBJ2-2; TRBD2 matches 14 bases. The germline V gene has CDR1 SGHTS and CDR2 YDEGEE. The CDR3 is 18 amino acids. J gave up 4 bases and V 4 bases, and 9 bases lay outside the gene matches. CDR3 coding DNA: TGTGCCAGCAGCACGGGACTAGCGGGGGTAATCGGCACCGGGGAGCTGTTTTTT. This gives the protein CASSTGLAGVIGTGELFF.

The V gene is TRBV6-1, the J gene TRBJ2-1; 12 bases map to TRBD2. This CDR3 is built from 15 residues. Germline V gene data show CDR1 as MNHNS and CDR2 as SASEGT. Germline trimming cut 3 bases from V and 8 bases from J; bases unmatched to any gene: 5. CDR3 loop: CASSDLAGGPYEQFF. The CDR3, as DNA: TGTGCCAGCAGTGACCTAGCGGGAGGGCCTTATGAGCAGTTCTTC.

The V and J genes are TRBV19 and TRBJ1-1; 7 positions match TRBD1. The CDR3 runs 17 residues. Germline assignment: CDR1 LNHDA and CDR2 SQIVND (reference sequence). V lost 0 bases to trimming and J lost 4 bases; unmatched junction nucleotides: 11. The CDR3 loop is CASSIDSGRGQSTEAFF. DNA for the CDR3: TGTGCCAGTAGTATAGATTCTGGAAGGGGGCAAAGCACTGAAGCTTTCTTT. Combining the CDR3 with reference TRBV19 and TRBJ1-1 gives the whole variable domain DGGITQSPKYLFRKEGQNVTLSCEQNLNHDAMYWYRQDPGQGLRLIYYSQIVNDFQKGDIAEGYSVSREKKESFPLTVTSAQKNPTAFYLCASSIDSGRGQSTEAFFGQGTRLTVV.

The chain is built from TRBV10-2 and TRBJ2-1, with 8 bases identical to TRBD2. The CDR3 contains 15 residues. V shed 2 bases, J shed 8 bases, and the junction held 8 bases outside the gene matches. From germline, CDR1 is WSHSY and CDR2 SAAADI. CDR3 DNA: TGCGCCAGCAGTGAGGCCCTAGCGGGCGACTATGAGCAGTTCTTC. Amino acids: CASSEALAGDYEQFF.

V and J are TRBV5-4 and TRBJ2-5, with no clear D. Germline V gives CDR1 SGHNT, CDR2 YYREEE (reference sequence). The CDR3 has 13 residues. The V and J ends lost 0 bases and 4 bases respectively, with 7 bases between them. CDR3 loop: CASSLDPRETQYF. CDR3 DNA: TGTGCCAGCAGCTTGGACCCCAGAGAGACCCAGTACTTC.